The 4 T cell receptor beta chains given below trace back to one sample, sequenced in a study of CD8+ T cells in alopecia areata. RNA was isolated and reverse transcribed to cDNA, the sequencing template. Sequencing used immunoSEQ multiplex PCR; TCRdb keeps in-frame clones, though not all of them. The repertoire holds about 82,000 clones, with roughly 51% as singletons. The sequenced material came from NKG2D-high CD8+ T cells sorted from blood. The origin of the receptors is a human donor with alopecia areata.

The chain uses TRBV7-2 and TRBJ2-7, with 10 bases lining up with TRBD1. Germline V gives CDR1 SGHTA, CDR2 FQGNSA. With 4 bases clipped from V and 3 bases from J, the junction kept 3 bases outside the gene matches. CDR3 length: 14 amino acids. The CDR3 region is CASSWWTGGYEQYF. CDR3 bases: TGTGCCAGCAGCTGGTGGACAGGGGGCTACGAGCAGTACTTC.

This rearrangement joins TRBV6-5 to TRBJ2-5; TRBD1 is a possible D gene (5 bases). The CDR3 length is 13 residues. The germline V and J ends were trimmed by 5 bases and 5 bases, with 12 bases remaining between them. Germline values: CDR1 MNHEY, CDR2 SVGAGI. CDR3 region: CASSPWGAETQYF. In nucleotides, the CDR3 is TGTGCCAGCAGTCCATGGGGCGCCGAGACCCAGTACTTC.

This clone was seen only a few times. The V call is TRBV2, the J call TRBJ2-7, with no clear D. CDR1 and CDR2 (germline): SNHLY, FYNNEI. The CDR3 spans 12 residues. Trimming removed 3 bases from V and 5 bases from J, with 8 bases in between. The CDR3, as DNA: TGTGCCAGCAGTGATTCTCGCGACGAGCAGTACTTC. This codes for CASSDSRDEQYF.

The CDR3 region is CASSSPHTDTQYF. CDR3 in DNA: TGTGCCAGCAGTTCTCCCCACACAGATACGCAGTATTTT. This chain joins TRBV27 and TRBJ2-3; D remains ambiguous. CDR1 is MNHEY and CDR2 is SMNVEV in the germline V gene (reference sequence). CDR3 size: 13 residues. V was clipped by 4 bases and J by 2 bases, with 7 bases between them.